These 26 T cell receptor beta chains were all obtained from the same sample, sequenced in a study of early T cells in non-severe SARS-CoV-2 infection. TCRdb called the 5' RACE reads again in MiXCR, with one record for every CDR3 protein. The sample holds 60,000 or so distinct CDR3 sequences; 12% are singletons and the top ten take approximately 4.4%. The sample taken for sequencing was whole blood. The source of these receptors is an adult who was a healthcare worker with PCR-confirmed SARS-CoV-2 infection or an uninfected control (not recorded which).

This clonotype showed up many times. V and J are TRBV29-1 and TRBJ2-5; tentatively, D is TRBD2 (6 bases). The germline V gene encodes CDR1 SQVTM and CDR2 ANQGSEA. The CDR3 sequence is 16 residues long. V lost 4 bases and J 2 bases, leaving 20 bases between the germline ends. CDR3 sequence reads: CSVGRGILAPQETQYF. The CDR3, as DNA: TGCAGCGTTGGGAGGGGAATTTTGGCCCCACAAGAGACCCAGTACTTC.

As for this clonotype: Possible read error: a much larger clone is one base away. This chain joins TRBV29-1 and TRBJ2-5; 12 bases are a match to TRBD1. Germline-derived CDR1 and CDR2 are SQVTM and ANQGSEA. Trimming cost V 6 bases and J 4 bases; bases outside gene matches: 6. The CDR3 length is 14 residues. CDR3 protein: CSVGTGGYGETQYF. The CDR3 DNA sequence: TGCAGCGTCGGGACAGGGGGCTACGGAGAGACCCAGTACTTC.

This clonotype has a count of ten or more. In DNA form, the CDR3 reads TGTGCCAGCCGGGACGGGGGTTCTGTTCGGACAGATACGCAGTATTTT. It specifies CASRDGGSVRTDTQYF. The chain is built from TRBV6-2 or TRBV6-3 and TRBJ2-3; D is perhaps TRBD2 (6 bases). Trimming cost V 8 bases and J 3 bases, with 21 bases left between them. Germline V CDR1 and CDR2: MNHEY, SVGEGT. This CDR3 is built from 16 residues.

The chain recombines TRBV25-1 with TRBJ1-1, with D perhaps matching TRBD1 (6 bases). Trimming cost V 3 bases and J 6 bases, with 14 bases left between them. The CDR3 covers 14 residues. Germline V lookup: CDR1 MGHDK, CDR2 SYGVNS. The CDR3 coding sequence is TGTGCCAGCAGTGAGCAGGGGCCTAACGCTGAAGCTTTCTTT. Translation: CASSEQGPNAEAFF.

The J gene is TRBJ1-1, the V gene TRBV6-5, with D tentatively TRBD1 (5 bases). This CDR3 contains 13 residues. Trimming removed 0 bases from V and 7 bases from J, with 9 bases in between. Germline V gives CDR1 MNHEY, CDR2 SVGAGI. The CDR3 coding sequence is TGTGCCAGCAGTTACTCTCCGGACAATGAAGCTTTCTTT. Translated, it gives CASSYSPDNEAFF.

This chain links TRBV2 with TRBJ2-1, with D maybe TRBD1 (6 bases). V was shortened by 8 bases and J by 5 bases, with 10 bases between the two germline ends. CDR3 length: 12 amino acids. The germline CDR1 and CDR2 sequences are SNHLY and FYNNEI. The CDR3 loop reads CASAGQNNEQFF. The CDR3 nucleotides are TGTGCCAGCGCCGGACAGAACAATGAGCAGTTCTTC.

The V and J genes are TRBV3-1 and TRBJ1-1; D uncertain. Germline V gene sequence: CDR1 LGHDT, CDR2 YNNKEL (reference sequence). CDR3 size: 14 residues. The V and J ends lost 4 bases and 3 bases respectively, with 12 bases between them. CDR3 in DNA: TGTGCCAGCAGCCTCTCCGAGGTTCACACTGAAGCTTTCTTT. Translating it yields CASSLSEVHTEAFF. The variable domain in full, with the rest retrieved from reference TRBV3-1 and TRBJ1-1, is DTAVSQTPKYLVTQMGNDKSIKCEQNLGHDTMYWYKQDSKKFLKIMFSYNNKELIINETVPNRFSPKSPDKAHLNLHINSLELGDSAVYFCASSLSEVHTEAFFGQGTRLTVV.

The chain has TRBV20-1 and TRBJ2-5; weak D call: TRBD2 (6 bases). There are 15 residues in the CDR3. Trimming pared 0 bases from V and 2 bases from J, leaving 13 bases between. Looked up from germline, CDR1 is DFQATT and CDR2 is SNEGSKA (reference sequence). The CDR3 region is CSARDVREIQETQYF. DNA of the CDR3: TGCAGTGCTAGAGATGTACGGGAGATTCAAGAGACCCAGTACTTC.

This clonotype was observed a handful of times. The chain links TRBV3-1 to TRBJ2-7, with 10 bases identical to TRBD2. The germline CDR1 and CDR2 sequences are LGHDT and YNNKEL (reference sequence). This CDR3 is 17 amino acids long. The J segment lost 5 bases and the V segment lost 2 bases, leaving 12 bases of the junction unmatched. Here the CDR3 DNA reads TGTGCCAGCAGCCAAACAGCGGGGGGGCCTTCCAGGGACGAGCAGTACTTC. The encoded protein is CASSQTAGGPSRDEQYF.

This clonotype was seen ten or more times. The chain combines TRBV20-1 with TRBJ2-2, with D tentatively TRBD1 or TRBD2 (5 bases each). The V end was cut by 3 bases, the J end by 4 bases, with 12 bases between. Germline CDR1 and CDR2: DFQATT and SNEGSKA (reference sequence). The CDR3 contains 14 residues. CDR3 bases: TGCAGTGCTAGTAGCTTTGGGGGCACCGGGGAGCTGTTTTTT. Amino acid sequence: CSASSFGGTGELFF.

In its sample, this clonotype was seen a few times. V gene TRBV11-2 combines with J gene TRBJ2-5; TRBD2 matches 8 bases. V lost 1 base, J lost 7 bases, and 8 bases stayed unmatched. The CDR3 is made up of 15 amino acids. Germline assignment: CDR1 SGHAT and CDR2 FQNNGV. In nucleotides, the CDR3 is TGTGCCAGCAGCTTAGTGAATAGCGGGACGGTGACCCAGTACTTC. Amino acid sequence: CASSLVNSGTVTQYF.

This clonotype has ten or more counts. The chain has TRBV4-2 and TRBJ1-5; 7 bases line up with TRBD1. From germline, CDR1 is LGHNA and CDR2 YNFKEQ. The CDR3 covers 17 residues. J lost 8 bases, V lost 2 bases, and 15 bases had no gene match. CDR3 DNA sequence: TGTGCCAGCAGCCAACCGATTAGGGGACAGAATCGAGAGCCCCAGCATTTT. Its translation: CASSQPIRGQNREPQHF.

V is TRBV20-1 and J is TRBJ2-2; D is undetermined. V lost 2 bases and J lost 2, with 6 bases in between. Germline V lookup: CDR1 DFQATT, CDR2 SNEGSKA (reference sequence). The CDR3 covers 13 residues. This CDR3 is CSARSRNTGELFF. Here the CDR3 DNA reads TGCAGTGCTAGATCTCGCAACACCGGGGAGCTGTTTTTT.

The table lists this clonotype with many counts. This chain joins TRBV25-1 and TRBJ2-5; no clear D. V was pared by 7 bases and J by 4 bases, with 10 bases between. The CDR3 contains 12 residues. CDR1 and CDR2 from the germline V gene are MGHDK and SYGVNS. CDR3 loop: CASMGSVETQYF. CDR3 nucleotides: TGTGCCAGCATGGGGTCGGTAGAGACCCAGTACTTC.

This chain links TRBV11-2 with TRBJ1-3, with D perhaps TRBD1 (5 bases). V lost 5 bases to trimming and J lost 0 bases, with 14 bases between them. From germline, CDR1 is SGHAT and CDR2 FQNNGV. This CDR3 contains 16 residues. DNA for the CDR3: TGTGCCAGCAGCCCCATACGACAGACCTCTGGAAACACCATATATTTT. The encoded protein is CASSPIRQTSGNTIYF. The entire variable domain, with the rest obtained from reference TRBV11-2 and TRBJ1-3, is as follows: EAGVAQSPRYKIIEKRQSVAFWCNPISGHATLYWYQQILGQGPKLLIQFQNNGVVDDSQLPKDRFSAERLKGVDSTLKIQPAKLEDSAVYLCASSPIRQTSGNTIYFGEGSWLTVV.

This rearrangement joins TRBV6-5 to TRBJ2-2; TRBD2 agrees at 15 bases. This CDR3 contains 19 residues. With 1 base clipped from V and 4 bases from J, the junction kept 7 bases outside the gene matches. CDR1 MNHEY and CDR2 SVGAGI come from the germline V gene. CDR3: CASSYFGLAGGRGTGELFF. CDR3 DNA: TGTGCCAGCAGTTACTTCGGACTAGCGGGGGGGCGCGGCACCGGGGAGCTGTTTTTT.

This clonotype was detected ten times or more. The genes are TRBV11-2 and TRBJ2-2; weak D call: TRBD2 (6 bases). CDR1 and CDR2 (germline): SGHAT, FQNNGV. The CDR3 spans 16 residues. V dropped 4 bases and J dropped 0 bases, with 12 bases sitting between them. Written as DNA, the CDR3 is TGTGCCAGCAGCTCGCGACTAGACTCGAACACCGGGGAGCTGTTTTTT. Encoded protein: CASSSRLDSNTGELFF.

This chain connects TRBV10-3 to TRBJ2-2; 12 bases are a match to TRBD1. V lost 7 bases and J lost 7; bases outside the gene matches: 13. Germline V gives CDR1 ENHRY, CDR2 SYGVKD. The CDR3 sequence is 17 residues long. The chain's CDR3 is CAITPNPGQGANGELFF. The CDR3 coding sequence is TGTGCCATCACCCCCAACCCGGGACAGGGGGCTAACGGGGAGCTGTTTTTT.

This clonotype was seen ten or more times. The chain links TRBV5-1 to TRBJ2-3; D is ambiguous. Germline-derived CDR1 and CDR2 are SGHRS and YFSETQ. V lost 5 bases and J lost 3, with 4 bases in between. The CDR3 extends over 11 amino acids. As DNA, the CDR3 is TGCGCCAGCAGAAGAACAGATACGCAGTATTTT. This translates into CASRRTDTQYF. The variable domain in full, with the rest retrieved from reference TRBV5-1 and TRBJ2-3, is KAGVTQTPRYLIKTRGQQVTLSCSPISGHRSVSWYQQTPGQGLQFLFEYFSETQRNKGNFPGRFSGRQFSNSRSEMNVSTLELGDSALYLCASRRTDTQYFGPGTRLTVL.

The J gene is TRBJ2-3, the V gene TRBV28; possible D gene TRBD2, 5 bases. There are 17 residues in the CDR3. Germline V gene lookup returns CDR1 MDHEN and CDR2 SYDVKM. Trimming shortened V by 0 bases and J by 1 base, and 14 bases separated the two germline ends. The CDR3 sequence: CASSLWTPGEGTDTQYF. In nucleotides, the CDR3 is TGTGCCAGCAGTTTATGGACCCCCGGGGAAGGCACAGATACGCAGTATTTT.

V gene TRBV5-1 combines with J gene TRBJ2-3; tentative D call: TRBD2 (7 bases). This CDR3 region has 19 residues. Germline CDR1 reads SGHRS; CDR2 reads YFSETQ. Trimming removed 0 bases from V and 6 bases from J, with 26 bases in between. CDR3 nucleotide sequence: TGCGCCAGCAGCTTGGAGGCGGGAGTGTCGCGAAGGGGGTTCGATACGCAGTATTTT. It is translated as CASSLEAGVSRRGFDTQYF. Full variable domain (remainder filled in from reference TRBV5-1 and TRBJ2-3): KAGVTQTPRYLIKTRGQQVTLSCSPISGHRSVSWYQQTPGQGLQFLFEYFSETQRNKGNFPGRFSGRQFSNSRSEMNVSTLELGDSALYLCASSLEAGVSRRGFDTQYFGPGTRLTVL.

Many counts were recorded for this clonotype. This chain links TRBV5-5 with TRBJ1-5; D gene uncertain. The CDR3 is 17 residues long. Trimming took 2 bases from V and 0 from J, leaving 15 bases between them. CDR1 and CDR2 (germline): SGHKS, YYEKEE (reference sequence). CDR3 sequence: CASSFSRISDSNQPQHF. In DNA form, the CDR3 reads TGTGCCAGCAGCTTTTCCCGGATCTCAGATAGCAATCAGCCCCAGCATTTT.

This clonotype was counted many times. This chain links TRBV3-1 with TRBJ2-7, with 8 bases that match TRBD1. The CDR3 is made up of 15 amino acids. CDR1 and CDR2 from the germline V gene are LGHDT and YNNKEL (reference sequence). V dropped 0 bases and J dropped 4; count of bases not matched to a gene: 5. The CDR3 nucleotides read TGTGCCAGCAGCCAAGAGGGGACAGGTCGTTACGAGCAGTACTTC. It yields the protein CASSQEGTGRYEQYF.

At least ten counts were recorded for this clonotype. The chain recombines TRBV20-1 with TRBJ2-5, with 9 bases that match TRBD2. The germline gives CDR1 DFQATT, CDR2 SNEGSKA (reference sequence). The CDR3 loop spans 15 amino acids. The ends lost 5 bases at V and 5 bases at J; junction bases unmatched: 12. The CDR3 reads CSASPSGEGMETQYF. The CDR3 nucleotides read TGCAGTGCTTCCCCTAGCGGGGAGGGCATGGAGACCCAGTACTTC.

V usage is TRBV29-1 and J usage is TRBJ2-3; 8 bases are shared with TRBD2. This CDR3 has 13 amino acids. J gave up 10 bases and V 5 bases, and 11 bases lay outside the gene matches. The germline CDR1 and CDR2 sequences are SQVTM and ANQGSEA. The CDR3 DNA reads as TGCAGCGTTCGGACTAGCACCTTTGAGGCGCAGTATTTT. Its protein is CSVRTSTFEAQYF.

The sample holds one count of this clonotype. This sequence joins TRBV20-1 and TRBJ2-7; 9 nucleotides agree with TRBD1. Germline V gene data show CDR1 as DFQATT and CDR2 as SNEGSKA (reference sequence). The trim removed 2 bases at V and 5 bases at J, leaving 7 bases unmatched. The CDR3 totals 14 residues. The CDR3 reads CSARRRDRANEQYF. CDR3 sequence (DNA): TGCAGTGCTAGACGGCGGGACAGGGCGAACGAGCAGTACTTC.